The 8 T cell receptor beta chains presented below share a single source sample, sequenced in a study of T cell responses to AZD1222 COVID-19 vaccine. The data were produced by immunoSEQ multiplex PCR, yet TCRdb's version contains in-frame clones alone and is incomplete. The data hold some 150,000 clones, with around nine tenths observed a single time. The sample here was peripheral blood, taken on day 0 of AZD1222 vaccination. Receptor source: an adult in good health.

The V gene is TRBV6-5, the J gene TRBJ1-2, with TRBD1 as a possible D gene (6 bases). Trimming removed 6 bases at V and 4 bases at J, with 18 bases between. The length of the CDR3 is 15 residues. Germline CDR1 MNHEY, CDR2 SVGAGI. DNA of the CDR3: TGTGCCAGCAGCTCGGCGGGGGGCTTAGGCTATGGCTACACCTTC. Translated: CASSSAGGLGYGYTF.

This chain uses TRBV19 with TRBJ1-2; a possible D gene is TRBD1 (5 bases). The CDR3 totals 13 residues. Germline V gene lookup returns CDR1 LNHDA and CDR2 SQIVND (reference sequence). V gave up 5 bases and J gave up 8 bases, with 15 bases separating them. CDR3 residues: CASSQSGIQGYTF. Written as DNA, the CDR3 is TGTGCCAGTAGTCAATCAGGGATTCAGGGCTACACCTTC.

V and J are TRBV30 and TRBJ1-1, with D unclear. The CDR3 length is 16 residues. Trimming stripped 6 bases from V and 1 base from J, with 21 bases between. CDR1 and CDR2 from the germline V gene are GTSNPN and SVGIG (reference sequence). The CDR3: CACPSPGRAKNTEAFF. The CDR3 DNA sequence: TGTGCCTGTCCCTCCCCGGGAAGGGCGAAGAACACTGAAGCTTTCTTT.

This clone has only one observation. V and J are TRBV7-2 and TRBJ2-1; perhaps TRBD2 as D (6 bases). V was shortened by 6 bases and J by 4 bases, with 10 bases between the two germline ends. Germline CDR1 is SGHTA and CDR2 is FQGNSA. The CDR3 is 13 amino acids. The DNA for the CDR3 is TGTGCCAGCAGTCCGGACTATTACAATGAGCAGTTCTTC. This translates into CASSPDYYNEQFF. Full variable domain (outside the CDR3, taken from reference TRBV7-2 and TRBJ2-1): GAGVSQSPSNKVTEKGKDVELRCDPISGHTALYWYRQSLGQGLEFLIYFQGNSAPDKSGLPSDRFSAERTGGSVSTLTIQRTQQEDSAVYLCASSPDYYNEQFFGPGTRLTVL.

The gene calls are TRBV19 and TRBJ2-7; the match to TRBD2 covers 7 bases. Trimming removed 4 bases from V and 0 bases from J; junction bases left unmatched: 6. This CDR3 is 15 amino acids long. CDR1 and CDR2 from the germline V gene are LNHDA and SQIVND (reference sequence). Written as DNA, the CDR3 is TGTGCCAGTAGTACTAGCGGTTCTAGCTCCTACGAGCAGTACTTC. The encoded protein is CASSTSGSSSYEQYF. The variable domain in full, with the rest retrieved from reference TRBV19 and TRBJ2-7, is DGGITQSPKYLFRKEGQNVTLSCEQNLNHDAMYWYRQDPGQGLRLIYYSQIVNDFQKGDIAEGYSVSREKKESFPLTVTSAQKNPTAFYLCASSTSGSSSYEQYFGPGTRLTVT.

DNA of the CDR3: TGCGCCAGCAGCTTGGAAGTGGCTTTGAGCTACGAGCAGTACTTC. This sequence encodes CASSLEVALSYEQYF. V usage is TRBV5-1 and J usage is TRBJ2-7; D unclear. The CDR3 runs to 15 residues. The V and J ends lost 0 bases and 3 bases respectively, with 13 bases between them. Germline V CDR1 and CDR2: SGHRS, YFSETQ.

The V gene is TRBV27, the J gene TRBJ2-7; D might be TRBD2 (5 bases). The CDR3 is made up of 14 amino acids. Germline V CDR1 and CDR2: MNHEY, SMNVEV (reference sequence). Trimming pared 4 bases from V and 2 bases from J, leaving 12 bases between. CDR3 residues: CASSSPRRAYEQYF. Written as DNA, the CDR3 is TGTGCCAGCAGTTCCCCGCGGCGGGCCTACGAGCAGTACTTC.

This chain connects TRBV27 to TRBJ2-7; D possibly corresponds to TRBD2 (5 bases). Per the germline V gene, CDR1 is MNHEY and CDR2 is SMNVEV (reference sequence). This CDR3 has 16 amino acids. Trimming took 2 bases from V and 0 from J, leaving 14 bases between them. The CDR3 sequence is CASSLGPFAGSYEQYF. In DNA form, the CDR3 reads TGTGCCAGCAGTTTAGGACCCTTCGCGGGCTCCTACGAGCAGTACTTC.